This TCR beta chain was profiled in a study of technical replicates of blood from several donors listed by TCRdb under 2017. The CDR3 runs 13 amino acids, cysteine and phenylalanine included. Left in the record is the CDR3 DNA by itself, 39 bases read in frame from the first base. For CDR1 and CDR2, the germline V gene (reference sequence) lists MNHEY and SMNVEV. V and J lose 2 bases and 2 bases, and a span of 6 bases separates them. As regards this clone: Its antigen is unknown. Per-base qualities were not stored, and no clone one base away is much larger.

The protocol used for the library was the immunoSEQ multiplex PCR assay. TCRdb mirrors the immuneACCESS table, restricted to in-frame sequences. Some clones are absent from its copies; in checked studies, under half trace to an unresolved V gene, and the reason for the others is unknown. Here the sample has 75,000 to 100,000 clones; roughly 94% occur a single time. The top ten constitute 0.25% of the sample. The rearranged chain carries TRBV27 and TRBJ2-5; no confident D gene assignment can be made. The TCR was taken from a human donor in good health. Sequencing used T cells isolated from PBMCs. The nucleotide sequence reads TGTGCCAGCAGTTTACGTTCTCAAGAGACCCAGTACTTC. Its protein reads: CASSLRSQETQYF.